This T cell receptor (beta chain) was sequenced for a study of human T cells and chemical hapten exposure. V lost 0 bases and J 7 bases, leaving 13 bases between the germline ends. The germline gives CDR1 SGHRS, CDR2 YFSETQ. The CDR3 loop spans 14 amino acids. TCRdb independently ran MiXCR on the RACE reads; one entry per CDR3 protein. Among under 55,000 distinct CDR3 sequences, 9.9% were seen once, and the ten largest hold roughly 15%. Time point given: patch test 3, about 24 weeks after DPC sensitization. The treatment: therapeutic diphenylcyclopropenone sensitization with weekly scalp DPC. This clonotype was seen at least ten times.

The TCR sequence derives from a woman in her thirties or forties with alopecia areata. Some clones in this sample may be carry-over from other donors' samples. Source: whole blood, taken in connection with sensitization to the hapten diphenylcyclopropenone (DPC). The chain combines TRBV5-1 with TRBJ1-1; D gene uncertain. This CDR3 is CASSLGLRQDEAFF. The CDR3 DNA reads as TGCGCCAGCAGCTTGGGACTAAGACAAGATGAAGCTTTCTTT. The complete variable domain, with remaining parts taken from reference TRBV5-1 and TRBJ1-1, reads KAGVTQTPRYLIKTRGQQVTLSCSPISGHRSVSWYQQTPGQGLQFLFEYFSETQRNKGNFPGRFSGRQFSNSRSEMNVSTLELGDSALYLCASSLGLRQDEAFFGQGTRLTVV.